This T cell receptor (beta chain) was identified during a study of metastatic and nonmetastatic thyroid tumors. Study overall: Thyroid patients, malignant and benign, had repertoires compared across blood and tumor or nodule tissue.

Study-wide results and limits: Benign nodules reportedly had significantly lower TCR beta diversity than malignant thyroid tumors in blood and tumor.

Concerning this clone: The antigen remains unidentified. One end of the junction does not line up with germline, which may come from a read error.

CDR1 SGHDT and CDR2 YYEEEE come from the germline V gene. The CDR3 length is 16 residues. How the authors handled the data: For papillary thyroid cancer, a distant-metastasis classifier was constructed from CDR3 differences observed across clinicopathological groups. Via MiXCR, TCRdb re-called the PCR reads. TCRdb assigned the V and J calls; the authors' analysis was not used. The sample yields some 14,000 clones, less than 25% seen once. Patients had received no treatment of any kind before thyroid surgery. The TCR originated in a female donor with papillary thyroid cancer or a benign thyroid nodule (not recorded which). Some clones in this sample may be carry-over from other donors' samples. The V gene is TRBV5-6, the J gene TRBJ2-5, with 9 positions matching TRBD2. The specimen sequenced was blood. CDR3 nucleotide sequence: TGTGCCAGCAGCTTGGACGGGCGGGGGGGCAAAGAGACCCAGCACTTC. The encoded protein is CASSLDGRGGKETQHF.